The TCR beta chain described here comes from a study of blood T cell repertoires in COVID-19. The data were produced by immunoSEQ multiplex PCR, yet TCRdb's version contains in-frame clones alone and is incomplete. The sample holds about 300,000 clones; around nine tenths are singletons and the top ten take around 4.4%. The CDR3 is 17 residues long. Trimming shortened V by 2 bases and J by 2 bases, and 19 bases separated the two germline ends. CDR1 is MNHEY and CDR2 is SVGEGT in the germline V gene. The TCR was taken from a man in his forties with acute or convalescent COVID-19. The V and J genes are TRBV6-2 or TRBV6-3 and TRBJ2-7; D possibly corresponds to TRBD2 (6 bases). Specimen: peripheral blood. CDR3 in amino acids: CASSYQPIAGRTYEQYF. The CDR3 DNA reads as TGTGCCAGCAGTTACCAGCCAATCGCGGGGAGGACCTACGAGCAGTACTTC.